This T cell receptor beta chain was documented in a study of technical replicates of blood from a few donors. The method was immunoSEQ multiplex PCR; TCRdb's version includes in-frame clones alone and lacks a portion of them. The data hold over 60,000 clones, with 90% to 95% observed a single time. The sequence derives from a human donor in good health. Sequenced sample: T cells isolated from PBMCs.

CDR3 coding DNA: TGTGCCAGCAGGTACTACGAGCAGTACTTC. Translation: CASRYYEQYF. The V gene is TRBV2, the J gene TRBJ2-7, with D unclear. The CDR3 extends over 10 amino acids. Trimming removed 6 bases at V and 3 bases at J, with 3 bases between. From germline, CDR1 is SNHLY and CDR2 FYNNEI.